This T cell receptor (beta chain) was captured by sequencing in a study of identical twins. TCRdb fed the 5' RACE reads into MiXCR, producing one record per CDR3 protein. The data contain just under 550,000 distinct CDR3 sequences, around 15% of them seen just once; the ten biggest clones take up more than 0.4%. With 3 bases removed from V and 4 bases from J, the gap between germline ends came to 12 bases. CDR1 and CDR2 (germline): MNHEY, SMNVEV (reference sequence). The CDR3 runs 14 residues. A further study also used this sample, focusing on yellow fever vaccine responses in identical twins.

This TCR derives from a woman between 18 and 29 years old in good health. Sequences were obtained from CD4+ T cells sorted from blood. V and J are TRBV27 and TRBJ1-2, with TRBD1 as a possible D gene (5 bases). This CDR3 is CASSFRGGGYGYTF. The CDR3 coding sequence is TGTGCCAGCAGTTTCCGGGGCGGCGGCTATGGCTACACCTTC.